This is a list of T cell receptor beta chains from one sample in a study of blood T cell repertoires in COVID-19. Profiled with immunoSEQ multiplex PCR; TCRdb holds only in-frame clones, not every one. The sample lists about 30,000 clones; 70% to 90% were seen once. Input material: peripheral blood. The receptors were gathered from a human donor in a cohort sampled during active COVID-19. CDR3s leave out the opening cysteine and the closing phenylalanine or tryptophan. The D gene is left open where the match is weak.

D gene	V gene	J gene	CDR3 protein
NA	TRBV19	TRBJ1-1	ASSTSGSVTEAF
TRBD1	TRBV7-9	TRBJ1-3	ASSWGQGTGNTIY
TRBD1	TRBV29-1	TRBJ1-2	SVDTDRGTYGYT
TRBD1	TRBV6-5	TRBJ1-5	ASSPGQGSNQPQH
TRBD2	TRBV7-9	TRBJ2-3	ASSLEGLAGATQY
TRBD2	TRBV13	TRBJ2-1	ASSAGTSGGEQF
NA	TRBV12-3/TRBV12-4	TRBJ2-3	ASSLGYTQY
NA	TRBV5-1	TRBJ2-5	ASSLSVRQETQY
NA	TRBV7-2	TRBJ2-2	ASSSRPTRTGELF
NA	TRBV2	TRBJ1-2	ASSPGNGYT
NA	TRBV30	TRBJ1-5	AWAGPGTPRGKPQH
NA	TRBV11-2	TRBJ1-2	ASSSPRGSYGYT
NA	TRBV19	TRBJ2-1	ASNPVSSYNEQF
NA	TRBV5-1	TRBJ2-1	ASSLSEGEQF
NA	TRBV7-6	TRBJ2-6	ASSFGHSQSGANVLT
NA	TRBV4-1	TRBJ1-2	ASSQAGGYYGYT
TRBD2	TRBV10-1	TRBJ2-3	ASSESGRGAQY
TRBD1	TRBV7-9	TRBJ1-4	ASPVGTDFEKLF
TRBD1	TRBV7-9	TRBJ2-7	ASSPDRVGSYEQY
NA	TRBV19	TRBJ2-3	ASSISGVNTDTQY
NA	TRBV5-1	TRBJ1-4	ASRGIGAGEEKLF
TRBD1	TRBV4-1	TRBJ1-1	ASGEAVTGVFFTEAF
TRBD2	TRBV13	TRBJ2-5	ASSSTGLAEETQY
NA	TRBV9	TRBJ1-5	ASSIVTSYQPQH
NA	TRBV6-6	TRBJ1-2	ASSPRGRYGYT
TRBD1	TRBV7-6	TRBJ1-6	ASSPGQARRSPLH
NA	TRBV10-1	TRBJ1-1	ASSELPNTEAF
TRBD1	TRBV10-3	TRBJ2-1	AISESFFRDRGDNEQF
NA	TRBV5-1	TRBJ1-1	ASSLESRNTEAF
NA	TRBV9	TRBJ2-7	ASNEGLSSYEQY
TRBD2	TRBV6-5	TRBJ2-1	ASRLAGVNNEQF
TRBD1	TRBV5-4	TRBJ1-6	ASSSGGITSPLH
NA	TRBV6-5	TRBJ1-1	ASTQRRNTEAF